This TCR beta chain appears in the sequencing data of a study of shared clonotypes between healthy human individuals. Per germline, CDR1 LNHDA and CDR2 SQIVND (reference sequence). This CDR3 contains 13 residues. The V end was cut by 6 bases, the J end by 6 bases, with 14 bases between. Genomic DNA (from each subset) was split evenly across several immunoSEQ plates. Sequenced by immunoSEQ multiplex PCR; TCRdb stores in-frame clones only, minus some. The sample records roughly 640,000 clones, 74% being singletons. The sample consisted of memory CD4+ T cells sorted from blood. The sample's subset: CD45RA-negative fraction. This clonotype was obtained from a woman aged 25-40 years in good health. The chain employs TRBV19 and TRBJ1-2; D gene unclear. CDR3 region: CASRSGERDGYTF. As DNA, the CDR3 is TGTGCCAGTAGGTCAGGAGAACGGGATGGCTACACCTTC.